The next 3 T cell receptor beta chains were all read from a single sample in a study of OX40 agonist ivuxolimab in advanced cancers. Using immunoSEQ multiplex PCR, the repertoire was profiled, and TCRdb retains in-frame clones only, with some absent. The top ten hold 0.31% of the sample, which has about 99,000 clones, roughly 91% seen once. This sample comprised CD4+ or CD8+ T cells sorted from blood, obtained in a trial of the OX40 agonist ivuxolimab. The receptors come from an adult with an advanced solid tumor such as melanoma, head and neck, liver or kidney cancer.

This clone was detected only a few times. The rearrangement links TRBV11-2 to TRBJ1-1; D gene uncertain. In germline, CDR1 is SGHAT, CDR2 FQNNGV. This CDR3 has 16 residues. With 5 bases removed from V and 5 bases from J, the gap between germline ends came to 21 bases. The CDR3 protein is CASSDSRTPSGTEAFF. CDR3 sequence (DNA): TGTGCCAGCAGCGATTCCCGGACCCCAAGTGGAACTGAAGCTTTCTTT.

The chain has TRBV5-5 and TRBJ2-5; TRBD1 matches 7 bases. V dropped 2 bases and J dropped 2; count of bases not matched to a gene: 6. The CDR3 is 15 amino acids. Germline loops: CDR1 SGHKS, CDR2 YYEKEE (reference sequence). The DNA for the CDR3 is TGTGCCAGCAGCTTAGGGGGCGAAATACAAGAGACCCAGTACTTC. Residues: CASSLGGEIQETQYF.

Concerning this clone itself: Relative to the germline gene, one junction end is altered; a read error may explain this. The V gene is TRBV4-1, the J gene TRBJ2-1; D uncertain. Germline lookup yields CDR1 MGHRA and CDR2 YSYEKL. This CDR3 region has 14 residues. CDR3 sequence (DNA): TGCGCCAGCAGCCAAAAAGGTGTCGGAACCCCCCGCCTCTTC. Translated: CASSQKGVGTPRLF.